Shown below are 4 T cell receptor beta chains from a single sample sequenced in a study of blood T cell repertoires in COVID-19 (dated by TCRdb to 2020 to 2022). The library was obtained by the immunoSEQ multiplex PCR assay. Entries here come from immuneACCESS through TCRdb and include only in-frame sequences with V and J called. Some clones fail to appear in such tables; in the studies checked, an unresolved V gene covers under half of the shortfall, and the cause of the remainder is unknown. The sample contains about 120,000 clones, 74% of them found a single time. In total, the top ten clones hold more than 5% of the sample. What was sequenced was peripheral blood. The receptors originated from a man between 60 and 70 years old with acute or convalescent COVID-19.

The chain recombines TRBV7-8 with TRBJ1-4, with TRBD1 matching over 7 bases. Germline-derived CDR1 and CDR2 are SGHVS and FQNEAQ. There are 18 residues in the CDR3. V lost 2 bases to trimming and J lost 0 bases; unmatched junction nucleotides: 9. For the CDR3, the DNA is TGTGCCAGCAGCTTACCATTCAGACAGGGCTCAACTAATGAAAAACTGTTTTTT. Its protein product is CASSLPFRQGSTNEKLFF.

This clone was counted between two and nine times. This rearrangement joins TRBV27 to TRBJ1-5; D remains unclear. Trimming took off 5 bases at V and 5 bases at J, with 13 bases between the two ends. CDR1 and CDR2 (germline): MNHEY, SMNVEV (reference sequence). This CDR3 has 14 residues. Here the CDR3 DNA reads TGTGCCAGCAGTCCCAGATTTATGGATCAGCCCCAGCATTTT. Residues: CASSPRFMDQPQHF.

This clone was counted between two and nine times. V gene TRBV5-1 combines with J gene TRBJ2-3, with 15 bases lining up with TRBD2. The V and J ends lost 7 bases and 0 bases, in that order; junction bases with no gene match: 21. The CDR3 has 22 amino acids. Germline CDR1 reads SGHRS; CDR2 reads YFSETQ. The CDR3: CASSRLSGGQGLAGGSTDTQYF. CDR3 coding DNA: TGCGCCAGCTCTAGGCTCTCCGGTGGGCAGGGACTAGCGGGAGGCAGCACAGATACGCAGTATTTT.

The CDR3 spells CASSQARGFDQPQHF. In nucleotides, the CDR3 is TGCGCCAGCAGCCAAGCAAGGGGATTCGATCAGCCCCAGCATTTT. The genes are TRBV4-1 and TRBJ1-5, with D possibly TRBD1 on 5 matching bases. The germline CDR1 and CDR2 sequences are MGHRA and YSYEKL. Trimming took 1 base from V and 5 from J, leaving 12 bases between them. The CDR3 contains 15 residues.